Detailed here is one T cell receptor beta chain. Its cognate antigen is unknown. The record originates from a study of cytomegalovirus exposure and HLA in healthy donors. Study results and limitations: There were about 160 TCR beta chains listed as cytomegalovirus-associated.

V trimming: 7 bases; J trimming: 2 bases; junction bases outside the gene matches: 5. The CDR3 has 15 amino acids. Germline loops: CDR1 MNHNS, CDR2 SASEGT. Sequencing was performed with immunoSEQ multiplex PCR; in TCRdb, only in-frame clones are kept and a portion is missing. The sample contains some 70,000 clones, approximately 96% of which appear only once. The source material was PBMCs. This receptor was identified in a man younger than 35 in good health and CMV-seronegative. V and J are TRBV6-1 and TRBJ2-3, with TRBD2 matching over 11 bases. The CDR3 bases are TGTGCCAGCACTAGCGGGAGGATGGCCACAGATACGCAGTATTTT. Protein sequence: CASTSGRMATDTQYF.